This T cell receptor beta chain was obtained from a study of neurological immune-mediated disorders. On the study more broadly: Disease course was recorded as relapsing-remitting for about 30 and secondary progressive for about 8.5% of the roughly 35 multiple sclerosis patients. Whole-study findings and limits: Across subjects, no CDR3 amino acid sequence appeared in expanded clones of more than one subject, a finding that suggested private repertoires in all groups.

5'RACE with 10-nucleotide random UMIs produced the cDNA. TCRdb reanalysed the 5' RACE reads using MiXCR and keeps one entry per CDR3 protein. The table records 100,000 to 150,000 distinct CDR3 sequences, about 3.2% of them present only once. This clonotype was picked up many times. No antigen is known for it. Trimming removed 7 bases at V and 0 bases at J, with 13 bases between. The CDR3 contains 15 residues. CDR1 is MNHEY and CDR2 is SMNVEV in the germline V gene (reference sequence). Sequences were obtained from PBMCs. The receptor was isolated from a woman aged 25-40 years with multiple sclerosis. This sequence joins TRBV27 and TRBJ2-1, with a weak D call TRBD2 (6 bases). The DNA for the CDR3 is TGTGCCAGCAAAGAAGCGGGTACCTCCTACAATGAGCAGTTCTTC. This gives the protein CASKEAGTSYNEQFF.